The sequence of this T cell receptor (beta chain) was determined in a study of T-cell memory formation after mild COVID-19. Study results and limitations: Detection of some responders pre-infection suggested pre-existing cross-reactive memory T cells participated.

About this clonotype itself: Its specificity is unknown.

Trimming took off 2 bases at V and 4 bases at J, with 12 bases between the two ends. The CDR3 sequence is 15 residues long. TCRalpha and TCRbeta libraries used 5'RACE with constant-segment primers and UMIs. TCRdb passed the 5' RACE reads through MiXCR, listing each CDR3 protein once. The table has approximately 300,000 distinct CDR3 sequences, roughly 15% seen once. The rearrangement joins TRBV12-3 or TRBV12-4 to TRBJ2-1; no firm D call. The specimen was PBMCs or a T cell subset sorted from them (not recorded which). The TCR originated in a man between 18 and 35 years old who had mild COVID-19 (a few samples of this study predate the infection). Cell type and time point are not known. The CDR3 DNA sequence: TGTGCCAGCAGTTTATTCGAGACAAAGTACAATGAGCAGTTCTTC. This gives the protein CASSLFETKYNEQFF.